The following is a TCR beta chain sequence with its context. Its antigen is undetermined. The record originates from a study of T cell repertoires in cytomegalovirus infection. The CDR3 runs to 16 residues. V shed 3 bases, J shed 0 bases, and the junction held 5 bases outside the gene matches. Germline assignment: CDR1 MGHRA and CDR2 YSYEKL. TCRdb re-called the reads through MiXCR, storing one row per CDR3 protein. The profile covers about 890,000 distinct CDR3 sequences, with around a third appearing a single time and around an eighth taken by the ten largest. This receptor was obtained from a human donor in good health (CMV status not recorded). Some clones in this sample may be carry-over from other donors' samples. Sequencing used cultured CD8+ T cells from PBMCs, obtained from culture after CMV antigen stimulation. The V gene is TRBV4-1, the J gene TRBJ1-5, with 7 bases that match TRBD1. The CDR3, as DNA: TGCGCCAGCAGCCAGTACGGGACAGATAGCAATCAGCCCCAGCATTTT. Protein product: CASSQYGTDSNQPQHF.